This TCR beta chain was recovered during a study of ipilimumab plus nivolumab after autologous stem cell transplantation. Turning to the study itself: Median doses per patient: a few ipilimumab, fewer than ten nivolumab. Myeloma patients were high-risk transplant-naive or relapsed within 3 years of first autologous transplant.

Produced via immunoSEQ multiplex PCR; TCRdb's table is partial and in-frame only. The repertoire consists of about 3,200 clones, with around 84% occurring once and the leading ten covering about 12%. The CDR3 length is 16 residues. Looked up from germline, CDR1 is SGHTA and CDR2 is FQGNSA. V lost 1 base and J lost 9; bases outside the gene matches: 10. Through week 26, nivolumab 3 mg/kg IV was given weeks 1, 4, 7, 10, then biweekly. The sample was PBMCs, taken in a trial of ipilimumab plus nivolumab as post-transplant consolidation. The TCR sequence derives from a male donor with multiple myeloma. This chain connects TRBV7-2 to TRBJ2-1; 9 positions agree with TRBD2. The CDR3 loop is CASSLEGLASSGEQFF. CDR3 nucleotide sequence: TGTGCCAGCAGCTTAGAGGGACTAGCTTCATCGGGTGAGCAGTTCTTC.